This T cell receptor (beta chain) is drawn from a study of monozygotic twins with inflammatory bowel disease. A note on this clonotype: What it binds is unknown.

TCRdb derives one entry per CDR3 protein from the 5' RACE reads, leaving out DNA. There are 300,000 to 400,000 distinct CDR3 sequences in the sample, with under 2.5% held by the top ten. Germline V lookup: CDR1 LGHDT, CDR2 YNNKEL (reference sequence). The CDR3 length is 14 residues. Study results and limitations: Concordant and discordant twins showed no difference in repertoire similarity, possibly from limited power. Especially where disease activity was present, IBD patients had fewer clonotypes in common with others than healthy twins did.

The chain carries TRBV3-1 and TRBJ1-2. Input material: blood. The sequence was collected from a human donor with ulcerative colitis or Crohn's disease, or a healthy co-twin of an affected twin (not recorded which). The CDR3 is CASSQVNSYYGYTF. Looking up the rest from reference TRBV3-1 and TRBJ1-2 gives the full variable domain: DTAVSQTPKYLVTQMGNDKSIKCEQNLGHDTMYWYKQDSKKFLKIMFSYNNKELIINETVPNRFSPKSPDKAHLNLHINSLELGDSAVYFCASSQVNSYYGYTFGSGTRLTVV.